This is a list of T cell receptor beta chains from one sample in a study of T cells in Graves' hyperthyroidism and ophthalmopathy. One entry per CDR3 protein results from TCRdb running MiXCR on the multiplex PCR reads. Here the sample spans 450,000 to 700,000 distinct CDR3 sequences, about 45% being singletons. Sequenced material: peripheral blood or thyroid tissue (not recorded which). The source is an adult woman with Graves' disease, either hyperthyroidism or ophthalmopathy (not recorded which). Each CDR3 is given with its conserved first and last residue. Each record gives: V gene, D gene, CDR3 length, J gene, clone size, CDR3 protein, CDR3 DNA. A D gene is named only where the DNA matches it firmly. The size field is filled for only some rows; it gives once, few, many or a size class.

>TRBV10-2|TRBD1|16|TRBJ1-5|-
CASSYSETGGYQPQHF
TGTGCCAGCAGTTACTCGGAGACAGGGGGTTATCAGCCCCAGCATTTT
>TRBV14|-|12|TRBJ2-1|few
CASSQLGNEQFF
TGTGCCAGCAGCCAGTTAGGGAATGAGCAGTTCTTC
>TRBV7-8|TRBD2|16|TRBJ2-1|-
CASSRAASGSYNEQFF
TGTGCCAGCAGCAGGGCGGCTAGCGGGAGCTACAATGAGCAGTTCTTC
>TRBV9|-|18|TRBJ1-3|-
CASSMSGGYRSSGNTIYF
TGTGCCAGCAGCATGAGCGGAGGGTACAGATCCTCTGGAAACACCATATATTTT
>TRBV29-1|-|14|TRBJ1-2|-
CSASTRGGRHGYTF
TGCAGCGCCTCAACCCGGGGAGGGAGGCATGGCTACACCTTC
>TRBV10-3|-|15|TRBJ1-2|few
CAISDPGHHFKGYTF
TGTGCCATCAGTGATCCGGGACACCACTTTAAGGGCTACACCTTC
>TRBV10-3|-|13|TRBJ2-7|many
CAIRRAGSDEQYF
TGTGCCATCAGGCGGGCAGGGTCGGACGAGCAGTACTTC
>TRBV7-2|-|14|TRBJ1-5|-
CASSLAGKWQPQHF
TGTGCCAGCAGCTTAGCAGGGAAGTGGCAGCCCCAGCATTTT
>TRBV12-3/TRBV12-4|-|16|TRBJ1-3|-
CASSPTVDYPGNTIYF
TGTGCCAGCAGTCCGACAGTGGACTATCCTGGGAACACCATATATTTT
>TRBV5-1|-|14|TRBJ1-1|once
CASSLSGAPTEAFF
TGCGCCAGCAGCTTGTCGGGGGCCCCCACTGAAGCTTTCTTT
>TRBV25-1|-|15|TRBJ2-5|-
CARGQGSGDLETQYF
TGTGCTAGAGGTCAAGGGTCGGGGGACCTCGAGACCCAGTACTTC
>TRBV5-1|-|13|TRBJ2-5|many
CASRRGYQETQYF
TGCGCCAGCAGGAGGGGGTACCAAGAGACCCAGTACTTC
>TRBV9|-|15|TRBJ2-7|many
CASSAKFGQPYEQYF
TGTGCCAGCAGCGCCAAGTTCGGACAACCCTACGAGCAGTACTTC
>TRBV7-4|-|17|TRBJ1-2|-
CASGGGVSEKLNYGYTF
TGTGCCAGCGGAGGCGGGGTATCGGAGAAACTCAACTATGGCTACACCTTC
>TRBV7-3|TRBD1|15|TRBJ1-6|-
CASSAGGRGNSPLHF
TGTGCCAGCAGCGCAGGGGGCCGGGGTAATTCACCCCTCCACTTT
>TRBV29-1|TRBD2|13|TRBJ2-1|-
CSVGSGGGHEQFF
TGCAGCGTGGGTAGCGGGGGGGGCCATGAGCAGTTCTTC
>TRBV5-4|-|13|TRBJ1-4|many
CASSATQGEKLFF
TGTGCCAGCAGCGCGACCCAAGGGGAAAAACTGTTTTTT
>TRBV10-3|-|17|TRBJ1-2|-
CAITPRGIDEQYYGYTF
TGTGCCATCACCCCACGGGGAATCGACGAGCAGTACTATGGCTACACCTTC
>TRBV6-6|-|13|TRBJ1-5|-
CASSWEVRQPQHF
TGTGCCAGCAGCTGGGAGGTACGTCAGCCCCAGCATTTT
>TRBV12-3/TRBV12-4|-|13|TRBJ2-2|-
CASSFRSDGELFF
TGTGCCAGCAGTTTCAGGAGCGACGGGGAGCTGTTTTTT
>TRBV5-1|TRBD2|16|TRBJ2-7|-
CASSLQAGEKPYEQYF
TGCGCCAGCAGCTTGCAAGCGGGAGAAAAACCCTACGAGCAGTACTTC
>TRBV12-3/TRBV12-4|TRBD1|13|TRBJ1-5|-
CASNRGQGQTQHF
TGTGCCAGCAACCGTGGACAGGGACAGACCCAGCATTTT
>TRBV11-2|TRBD1|14|TRBJ1-2|-
CASSLPTGRKGYTF
TGTGCCAGCAGCCTGCCGACAGGGCGTAAGGGCTACACCTTC
>TRBV29-1|-|16|TRBJ2-5|many
CSVVAVAVFRGETQYF
TGCAGCGTTGTAGCGGTAGCGGTTTTCCGGGGGGAGACCCAGTACTTC
>TRBV29-1|-|11|TRBJ1-3|once
CSGPSGNTIYF
TGCAGTGGGCCCTCTGGAAACACCATATATTTT
>TRBV2|TRBD1|14|TRBJ1-5|few
CASSGDREVQPQHF
TGTGCCAGCAGTGGGGACAGGGAAGTACAGCCCCAGCATTTT
>TRBV25-1|-|15|TRBJ1-5|few
CASSSETGANQPQHF
TGTGCCAGCAGTAGCGAGACAGGCGCTAATCAGCCCCAGCATTTT